This T cell receptor beta chain appears in the sequencing data of a study of shared clonotypes between healthy human individuals. Study-wide background: Per donor, three plates held CD4 naive cells, three held CD4 memory, two held CD8 naive and one held CD8 memory.

Donors comprised only Caucasian adults living in Nashville, Tennessee. The study ran the assay at deep level. An even split of each subset's genomic DNA across several immunoSEQ plates was performed. Produced via immunoSEQ multiplex PCR; TCRdb's table is partial and in-frame only. The sample lists over a million clones, 75% to 85% occurring once. Trimming removed 2 bases at V and 9 bases at J, with 19 bases between. The CDR3 loop spans 15 amino acids. The germline V gene encodes CDR1 MNHEY and CDR2 SMNVEV (reference sequence). Material: memory CD4+ T cells from PBMCs. Described subset: CD45RA-negative fraction. V and J are TRBV27 and TRBJ2-5, with D tentatively TRBD1 (6 bases). The TCR sequence derives from a young man in good health. Some clones in this sample may be carry-over from other donors' samples. CDR3 residues: CASSLIGAGERSQYF. The CDR3 DNA follows: TGTGCCAGCAGTTTAATTGGAGCAGGGGAGAGGTCCCAGTACTTC.